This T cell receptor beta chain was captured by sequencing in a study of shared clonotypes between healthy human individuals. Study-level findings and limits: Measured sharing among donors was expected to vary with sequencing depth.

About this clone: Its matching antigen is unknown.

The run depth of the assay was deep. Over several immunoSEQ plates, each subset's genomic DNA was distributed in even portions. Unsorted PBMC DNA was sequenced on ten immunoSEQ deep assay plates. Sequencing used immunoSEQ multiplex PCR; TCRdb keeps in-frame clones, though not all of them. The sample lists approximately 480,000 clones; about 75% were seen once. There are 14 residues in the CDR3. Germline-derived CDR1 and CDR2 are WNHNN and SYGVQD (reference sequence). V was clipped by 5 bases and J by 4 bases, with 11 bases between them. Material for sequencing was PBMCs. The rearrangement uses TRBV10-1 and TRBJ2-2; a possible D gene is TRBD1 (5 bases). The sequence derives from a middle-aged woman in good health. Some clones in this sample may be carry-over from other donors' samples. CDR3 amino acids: CASSRQGSTGELFF. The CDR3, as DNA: TGCGCCAGCAGTCGTCAGGGCTCCACCGGGGAGCTGTTTTTT.